This T cell receptor beta chain derives from a study of T cells after yellow fever vaccination. Study in general: Fractions containing few cells were prepared with SMART-Seq v4 Ultra Low Input. Findings of the study overall: Contamination of FACS-sorted repertoires by abundant clonotypes from the bulk population could occur. By day 5 rather than day 15, the secondary response had peaked, though it was weaker.

This clonotype was seen only a few times. Its cognate antigen is unknown. TCRdb recomputed calls from the 5' RACE reads with MiXCR, one row per CDR3 protein. The sample records hundreds of thousands of distinct CDR3 sequences, around 12% being singletons. The CDR3 loop spans 15 amino acids. Trimming at V came to 0 bases and at J to 5 bases, leaving 4 bases not matched to a gene. Germline V gives CDR1 SGHRS, CDR2 YFSETQ. V is TRBV5-1 and J is TRBJ2-1, with TRBD2 matching over 8 bases. Material: PBMCs, obtained on the day of the yellow fever booster vaccination. The receptor comes from a man aged 25 to 40 who received the YFV17D yellow fever vaccine. The chain's CDR3 is CASSLVLSGNNEQFF. CDR3 bases: TGCGCCAGCAGCTTGGTCCTTAGCGGGAACAATGAGCAGTTCTTC.